This TCR beta chain was recovered during a study of cytomegalovirus exposure and HLA in healthy donors. Study-wide results and limits: DRB1 had the most TCR associations and HLA-C the fewest, a later analysis found, with rates varying by HLA locus. It was assumed in the presence/absence analyses that sequencing depth was roughly uniform across donors.

In regard to this clone: The antigen is undetermined.

With 60 Vbeta and 13 Jbeta primers, the PCR was carried out. Assay used: immunoSEQ multiplex PCR; TCRdb lists only in-frame clones, some missing. The sample has 150,000 to 200,000 clones; 77% are singletons. Germline CDR1 reads SNHLY; CDR2 reads FYNNEI. V gave up 6 bases and J gave up 2 bases, with 9 bases separating them. This CDR3 region has 13 residues. The clonotype was recovered from a young woman in good health and CMV-seronegative. Sequencing was carried out using PBMCs. This chain uses TRBV2 with TRBJ2-3; D ambiguous. The CDR3 spells CASRADTTDTQYF. CDR3 nucleotides: TGTGCCAGCAGGGCGGATACCACAGATACGCAGTATTTT.